This is a list of T cell receptor beta chains from one sample in a study of blood T cell repertoires in COVID-19. Clones were sequenced by immunoSEQ multiplex PCR, and TCRdb holds only the in-frame ones, with some missing. The data show about 120,000 clones, about 89% seen once. The sequenced sample was peripheral blood. The receptor source for this set is a human donor with acute or convalescent COVID-19. The donor label of this sample is uncertain. The CDR3 runs from the conserved cysteine through the conserved F or W. Each record gives: D gene, clone size, V gene, J gene, CDR3 protein, CDR3 DNA. The D gene is left open where the match is weak. Where a row states a size, it is once, few, many or the class of an expanded clone; other rows omit it.

d_gene: NA
abundance: NA
v_gene: TRBV7-8
j_gene: TRBJ2-7
CDR3aa: CASSLFGEITYEQYF
CDR3nt: TGTGCCAGCAGCTTATTTGGAGAAATCACCTACGAGCAGTACTTC

d_gene: NA
abundance: NA
v_gene: TRBV7-9
j_gene: TRBJ2-5
CDR3aa: CASSLANRETQYF
CDR3nt: TGTGCCAGCAGCTTAGCAAACCGGGAGACCCAGTACTTC

d_gene: NA
abundance: once
v_gene: TRBV7-2
j_gene: TRBJ1-6
CDR3aa: CASSGGGSLHF
CDR3nt: TGTGCCAGCAGCGGCGGGGGATCCCTCCACTTT

d_gene: NA
abundance: NA
v_gene: TRBV7-9
j_gene: TRBJ1-2
CDR3aa: CASSRGESYGYTF
CDR3nt: TGTGCCAGCAGCCGGGGAGAGAGTTATGGCTACACCTTC

d_gene: NA
abundance: NA
v_gene: TRBV6-5
j_gene: TRBJ1-2
CDR3aa: CASSSNPPGITSGYTF
CDR3nt: TGTGCCAGCAGTTCCAACCCCCCGGGGATTACCTCGGGCTACACCTTC

d_gene: TRBD1
abundance: NA
v_gene: TRBV7-8
j_gene: TRBJ2-3
CDR3aa: CASSLARGRTGGTDTQYF
CDR3nt: TGTGCCAGCAGCTTAGCCCGAGGAAGGACAGGGGGGACAGATACGCAGTATTTT

d_gene: TRBD1
abundance: NA
v_gene: TRBV5-1
j_gene: TRBJ2-7
CDR3aa: CASSRQGEGYEQYF
CDR3nt: TGCGCCAGCAGCAGACAGGGGGAAGGGTACGAGCAGTACTTC

d_gene: TRBD1
abundance: NA
v_gene: TRBV4-2
j_gene: TRBJ1-1
CDR3aa: CASSQDGTGEDTEAFF
CDR3nt: TGTGCCAGCAGCCAAGATGGGACAGGGGAAGACACTGAAGCTTTCTTT

d_gene: NA
abundance: few
v_gene: TRBV30
j_gene: TRBJ1-6
CDR3aa: CAWTGEPFSYNSPLHF
CDR3nt: TGTGCCTGGACGGGGGAGCCATTCTCCTATAATTCACCCCTCCACTTT

d_gene: NA
abundance: once
v_gene: TRBV5-6
j_gene: TRBJ2-3
CDR3aa: CASSLRAGAMTDTQYF
CDR3nt: TGTGCCAGCAGCTTACGTGCAGGCGCGATGACAGATACGCAGTATTTT

d_gene: NA
abundance: NA
v_gene: TRBV13
j_gene: TRBJ1-2
CDR3aa: CASSLVRNFNYGYTF
CDR3nt: TGTGCCAGCAGCTTAGTACGAAACTTTAACTATGGCTACACCTTC

d_gene: TRBD1
abundance: NA
v_gene: TRBV19
j_gene: TRBJ1-6
CDR3aa: CASSIVFGQGSSYNSPLHF
CDR3nt: TGTGCCAGTAGTATAGTATTCGGACAGGGAAGCTCCTATAATTCACCCCTCCACTTT

d_gene: TRBD1
abundance: NA
v_gene: TRBV10-3
j_gene: TRBJ2-1
CDR3aa: CAISEEGQGTDEQFF
CDR3nt: TGTGCCATCAGTGAGGAGGGACAGGGTACGGATGAGCAGTTCTTC

d_gene: TRBD2
abundance: NA
v_gene: TRBV9
j_gene: TRBJ2-1
CDR3aa: CASSVTPGLAGGPLASYNEQFF
CDR3nt: TGTGCCAGCAGCGTAACCCCTGGACTAGCGGGAGGGCCCTTGGCCTCCTACAATGAGCAGTTCTTC

d_gene: NA
abundance: NA
v_gene: TRBV28
j_gene: TRBJ1-1
CDR3aa: CASSLVRTEAFF
CDR3nt: TGTGCCAGCAGTTTAGTTCGCACTGAAGCTTTCTTT

d_gene: NA
abundance: NA
v_gene: TRBV7-9
j_gene: TRBJ1-6
CDR3aa: CASSLGPGGSGNSPLHF
CDR3nt: TGTGCCAGCAGCTTAGGTCCCGGGGGGAGCGGCAATTCACCCCTCCACTTT

d_gene: TRBD1
abundance: NA
v_gene: TRBV6-5
j_gene: TRBJ1-5
CDR3aa: CASRVTGGQPQHF
CDR3nt: TGTGCCAGCAGGGTGACAGGGGGTCAGCCCCAGCATTTT

d_gene: NA
abundance: NA
v_gene: TRBV27
j_gene: TRBJ2-1
CDR3aa: CASTSSESSYNEQFF
CDR3nt: TGTGCCAGCACTTCAAGCGAGAGCTCCTACAATGAGCAGTTCTTC

d_gene: NA
abundance: few
v_gene: TRBV2
j_gene: TRBJ1-6
CDR3aa: CASSEWGDGNSPLHF
CDR3nt: TGTGCCAGCAGTGAATGGGGGGACGGTAATTCACCCCTCCACTTT

d_gene: NA
abundance: NA
v_gene: TRBV5-1
j_gene: TRBJ1-1
CDR3aa: CASSVNRDTEAFF
CDR3nt: TGCGCCAGCAGCGTCAACAGGGACACTGAAGCTTTCTTT

d_gene: NA
abundance: NA
v_gene: TRBV9
j_gene: TRBJ2-5
CDR3aa: CASSVTPQGGETQYF
CDR3nt: TGTGCCAGCAGCGTAACACCCCAGGGGGGAGAGACCCAGTACTTC

d_gene: NA
abundance: NA
v_gene: TRBV6-2/TRBV6-3
j_gene: TRBJ2-5
CDR3aa: CASSYSTEFQETQYF
CDR3nt: TGTGCCAGCAGTTACTCCACAGAGTTCCAAGAGACCCAGTACTTC

d_gene: NA
abundance: NA
v_gene: TRBV27
j_gene: TRBJ1-1
CDR3aa: CASSTVDTEAFF
CDR3nt: TGTGCCAGCAGTACAGTAGACACTGAAGCTTTCTTT

d_gene: NA
abundance: once
v_gene: TRBV28
j_gene: TRBJ2-3
CDR3aa: CASSSSGLTDTQYF
CDR3nt: TGTGCCAGCAGCTCCTCAGGGTTGACAGATACGCAGTATTTT

d_gene: NA
abundance: NA
v_gene: TRBV6-2/TRBV6-3
j_gene: TRBJ1-1
CDR3aa: CASSTGHTNTEAFF
CDR3nt: TGTGCCAGCAGTACCGGACATACGAACACTGAAGCTTTCTTT

d_gene: TRBD1
abundance: NA
v_gene: TRBV7-2
j_gene: TRBJ2-3
CDR3aa: CASREGASTDTQYF
CDR3nt: TGTGCCAGCAGAGAGGGGGCCAGCACAGATACGCAGTATTTT

d_gene: TRBD2
abundance: NA
v_gene: TRBV5-4
j_gene: TRBJ2-1
CDR3aa: CASSSTLAGGPDEQFF
CDR3nt: TGTGCCAGCAGCTCAACACTAGCGGGGGGGCCGGATGAGCAGTTCTTC

d_gene: TRBD1
abundance: NA
v_gene: TRBV7-3
j_gene: TRBJ1-6
CDR3aa: CASSPTGNSPLHF
CDR3nt: TGTGCCAGCAGCCCGACAGGGAATTCACCCCTCCACTTT

d_gene: TRBD1
abundance: NA
v_gene: TRBV28
j_gene: TRBJ1-2
CDR3aa: CASRLQTGAFNYGYTF
CDR3nt: TGTGCCAGCAGACTCCAAACAGGGGCGTTTAACTATGGCTACACCTTC

d_gene: NA
abundance: NA
v_gene: TRBV28
j_gene: TRBJ1-1
CDR3aa: CASSFSGNTEAFF
CDR3nt: TGTGCCAGCAGTTTTAGTGGGAACACTGAAGCTTTCTTT

d_gene: NA
abundance: NA
v_gene: TRBV12-3/TRBV12-4
j_gene: TRBJ1-1
CDR3aa: CASSLNRAFAFF
CDR3nt: TGTGCCAGCAGTCTTAACAGGGCTTTTGCTTTCTTT

d_gene: NA
abundance: NA
v_gene: TRBV5-4
j_gene: TRBJ2-5
CDR3aa: CASSLGRETQYF
CDR3nt: TGTGCCAGCAGCTTGGGGAGGGAGACCCAGTACTTC

d_gene: TRBD1
abundance: once
v_gene: TRBV6-2/TRBV6-3
j_gene: TRBJ1-2
CDR3aa: CASSYSTGTGYTF
CDR3nt: TGTGCCAGCAGTTACTCGACAGGGACCGGCTACACCTTC

d_gene: TRBD2
abundance: NA
v_gene: TRBV19
j_gene: TRBJ2-3
CDR3aa: CASSIRASGRGTDTQYF
CDR3nt: TGTGCCAGTAGTATTAGGGCTAGCGGGAGAGGCACAGATACGCAGTATTTT

d_gene: NA
abundance: NA
v_gene: TRBV7-3
j_gene: TRBJ2-1
CDR3aa: CASSLSGNEQFF
CDR3nt: TGTGCCAGCAGCTTGAGCGGTAATGAGCAGTTCTTC

d_gene: NA
abundance: few
v_gene: TRBV19
j_gene: TRBJ1-1
CDR3aa: CASSNSGNTEAFF
CDR3nt: TGTGCCAGTTCGAACTCAGGGAACACTGAAGCTTTCTTT

d_gene: TRBD2
abundance: NA
v_gene: TRBV2
j_gene: TRBJ2-1
CDR3aa: CASSGMQLAGYSNEQFF
CDR3nt: TGTGCCAGCAGTGGAATGCAACTAGCGGGGTATTCCAATGAGCAGTTCTTC

d_gene: TRBD1
abundance: NA
v_gene: TRBV28
j_gene: TRBJ1-2
CDR3aa: CASQSTGTGGYGYTF
CDR3nt: TGTGCCAGCCAGAGTACCGGGACAGGGGGCTATGGCTACACCTTC

d_gene: TRBD2
abundance: NA
v_gene: TRBV7-7
j_gene: TRBJ2-1
CDR3aa: CASSLRTSGNDEQFF
CDR3nt: TGTGCCAGCAGCTTAAGGACTAGCGGGAATGATGAGCAGTTCTTC